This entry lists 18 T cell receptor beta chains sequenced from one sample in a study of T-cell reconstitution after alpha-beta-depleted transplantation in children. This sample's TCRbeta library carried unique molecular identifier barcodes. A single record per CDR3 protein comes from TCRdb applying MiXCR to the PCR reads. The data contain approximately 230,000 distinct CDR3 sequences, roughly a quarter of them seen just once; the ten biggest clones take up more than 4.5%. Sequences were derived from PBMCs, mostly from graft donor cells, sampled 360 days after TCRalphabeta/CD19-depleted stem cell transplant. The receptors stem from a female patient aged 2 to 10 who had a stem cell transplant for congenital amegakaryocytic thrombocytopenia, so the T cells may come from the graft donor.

The CDR3: CASSFGTSGRRGTDTQYF. CDR3 nucleotides: TGTGCCAGCAGCTTCGGGACTAGCGGGAGACGGGGCACAGATACGCAGTATTTT. The gene calls are TRBV5-6 and TRBJ2-3, with 14 bases that match TRBD2. Germline V gene data show CDR1 as SGHDT and CDR2 as YYEEEE. The CDR3 is made up of 18 amino acids. Germline trimming cut 2 bases from V and 1 base from J; bases unmatched to any gene: 6.

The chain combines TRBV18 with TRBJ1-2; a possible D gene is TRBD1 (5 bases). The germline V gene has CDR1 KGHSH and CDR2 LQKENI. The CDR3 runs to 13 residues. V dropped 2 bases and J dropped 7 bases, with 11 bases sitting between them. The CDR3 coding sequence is TGTGCCAGCTCACCATTAGGGGTGTCTGGCTACACCTTC. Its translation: CASSPLGVSGYTF. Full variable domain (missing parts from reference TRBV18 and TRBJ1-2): NAGVMQNPRHLVRRRGQEARLRCSPMKGHSHVYWYRQLPEEGLKFMVYLQKENIIDESGMPKERFSAEFPKEGPSILRIQQVVRGDSAAYFCASSPLGVSGYTFGSGTRLTVV.

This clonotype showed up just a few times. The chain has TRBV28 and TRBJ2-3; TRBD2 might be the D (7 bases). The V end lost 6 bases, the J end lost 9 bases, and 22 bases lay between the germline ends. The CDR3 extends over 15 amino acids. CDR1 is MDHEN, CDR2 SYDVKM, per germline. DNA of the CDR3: TGTGCCAGCAGGGCGCCGGGCCTCAGGGGACTAACGCAGTATTTT. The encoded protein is CASRAPGLRGLTQYF.

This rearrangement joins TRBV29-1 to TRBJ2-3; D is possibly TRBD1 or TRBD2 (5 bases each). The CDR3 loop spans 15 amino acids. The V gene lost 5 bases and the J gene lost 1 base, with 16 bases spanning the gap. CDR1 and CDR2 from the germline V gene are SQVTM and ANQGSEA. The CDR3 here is CSVSRGVPGTDTQYF. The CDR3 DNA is TGCAGCGTTTCAAGAGGGGTGCCTGGCACAGATACGCAGTATTTT.

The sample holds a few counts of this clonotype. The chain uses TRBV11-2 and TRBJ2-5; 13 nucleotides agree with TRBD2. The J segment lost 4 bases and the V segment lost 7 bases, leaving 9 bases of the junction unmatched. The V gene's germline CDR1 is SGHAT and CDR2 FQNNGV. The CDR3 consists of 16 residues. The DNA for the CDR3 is TGTGCCAGCAACCCACCAAGGACTAGCGGGAGAGAGACCCAGTACTTC. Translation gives CASNPPRTSGRETQYF.

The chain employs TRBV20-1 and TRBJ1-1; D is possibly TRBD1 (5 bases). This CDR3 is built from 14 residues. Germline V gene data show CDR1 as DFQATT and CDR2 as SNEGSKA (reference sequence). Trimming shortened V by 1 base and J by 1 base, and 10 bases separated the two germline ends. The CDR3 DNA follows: TGCAGTGCTAGAGTTCGGGGGAAGAACACTGAAGCTTTCTTT. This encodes CSARVRGKNTEAFF.

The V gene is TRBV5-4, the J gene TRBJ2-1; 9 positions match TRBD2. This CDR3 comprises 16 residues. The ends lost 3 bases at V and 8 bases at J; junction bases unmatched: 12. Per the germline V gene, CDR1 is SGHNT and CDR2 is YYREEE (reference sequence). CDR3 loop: CASSYGPGLAADEQFF. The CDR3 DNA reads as TGTGCCAGCAGCTATGGACCGGGACTAGCTGCCGATGAGCAGTTCTTC.

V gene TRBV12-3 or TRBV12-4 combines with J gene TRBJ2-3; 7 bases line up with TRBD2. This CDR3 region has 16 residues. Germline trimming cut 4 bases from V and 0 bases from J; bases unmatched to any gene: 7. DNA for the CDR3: TGTGCCAGCAGTTGGGAGGGTAGGAAAAGCACAGATACGCAGTATTTT. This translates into CASSWEGRKSTDTQYF.

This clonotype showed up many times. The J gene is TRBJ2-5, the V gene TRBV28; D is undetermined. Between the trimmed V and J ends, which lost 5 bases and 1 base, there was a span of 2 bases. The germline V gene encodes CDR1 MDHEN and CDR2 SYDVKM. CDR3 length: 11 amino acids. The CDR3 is CASSRQETQYF. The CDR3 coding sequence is TGTGCCAGCAGTCGCCAAGAGACCCAGTACTTC.

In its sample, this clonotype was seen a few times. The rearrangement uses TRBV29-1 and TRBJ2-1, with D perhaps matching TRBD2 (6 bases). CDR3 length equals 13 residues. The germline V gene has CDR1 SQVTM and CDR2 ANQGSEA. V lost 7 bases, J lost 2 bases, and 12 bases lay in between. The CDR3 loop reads CSGGRSAYNEQFF. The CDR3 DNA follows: TGCAGCGGGGGGAGGTCGGCCTACAATGAGCAGTTCTTC.

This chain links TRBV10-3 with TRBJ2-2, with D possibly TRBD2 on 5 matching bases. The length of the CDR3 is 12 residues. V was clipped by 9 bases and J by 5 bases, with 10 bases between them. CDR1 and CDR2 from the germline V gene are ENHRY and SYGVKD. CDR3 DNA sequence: TGTGCCATGCAAGGGAGAACCGGGGAGCTGTTTTTT. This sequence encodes CAMQGRTGELFF.

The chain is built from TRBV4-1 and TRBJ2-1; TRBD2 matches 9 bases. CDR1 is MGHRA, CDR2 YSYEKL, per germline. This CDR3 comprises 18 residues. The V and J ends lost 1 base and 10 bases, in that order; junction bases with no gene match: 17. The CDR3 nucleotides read TGCGCCAGCAGCCAAGTTGGTGTAGGGCGGGGGGGCCTGAGAGAGCAGTTCTTC. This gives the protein CASSQVGVGRGGLREQFF.

Written as DNA, the CDR3 is TGTGCCAGCAGTCGAATGACTAGCGGGGAACCCTCCTACAATGAGCAGTTCTTC. Residues: CASSRMTSGEPSYNEQFF. This chain links TRBV6-1 with TRBJ2-1, with 11 bases identical to TRBD2. CDR3 size: 18 residues. Germline V CDR1 and CDR2: MNHNS, SASEGT. Trimming removed 5 bases from V and 0 bases from J; junction bases left unmatched: 9.

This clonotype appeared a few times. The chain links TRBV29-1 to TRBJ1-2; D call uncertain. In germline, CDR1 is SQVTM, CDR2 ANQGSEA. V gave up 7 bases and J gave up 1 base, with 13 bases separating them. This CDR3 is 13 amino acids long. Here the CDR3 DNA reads TGCAGCGCCTCGGACTCAGTTAACTATGGCTACACCTTC. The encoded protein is CSASDSVNYGYTF.

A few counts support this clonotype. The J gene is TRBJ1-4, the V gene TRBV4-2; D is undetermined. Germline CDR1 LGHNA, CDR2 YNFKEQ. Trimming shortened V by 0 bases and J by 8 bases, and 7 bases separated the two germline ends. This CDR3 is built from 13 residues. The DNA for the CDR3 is TGTGCCAGCAGCCAAGACTTGGGGGAAAAACTGTTTTTT. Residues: CASSQDLGEKLFF.

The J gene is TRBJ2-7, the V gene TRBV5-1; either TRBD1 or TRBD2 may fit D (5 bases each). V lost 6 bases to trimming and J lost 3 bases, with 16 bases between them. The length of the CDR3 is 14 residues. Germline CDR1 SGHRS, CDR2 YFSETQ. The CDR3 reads CASTPGQGVYEQYF. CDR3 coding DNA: TGCGCCAGCACCCCGGGTCAGGGAGTCTACGAGCAGTACTTC.

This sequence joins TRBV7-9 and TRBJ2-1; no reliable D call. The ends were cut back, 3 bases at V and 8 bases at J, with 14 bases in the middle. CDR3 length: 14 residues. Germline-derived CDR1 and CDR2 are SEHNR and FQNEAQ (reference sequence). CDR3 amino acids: CASSLALGIYEQFF. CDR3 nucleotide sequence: TGTGCCAGCAGCTTGGCTTTAGGGATTTATGAGCAGTTCTTC.

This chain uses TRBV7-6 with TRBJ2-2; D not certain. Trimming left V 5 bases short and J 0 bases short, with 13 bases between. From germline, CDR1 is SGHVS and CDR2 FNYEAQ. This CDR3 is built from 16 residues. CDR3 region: CASSQTTQANTGELFF. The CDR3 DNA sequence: TGTGCCAGCAGCCAAACGACCCAAGCGAACACCGGGGAGCTGTTTTTT.